The 32 T cell receptor beta chains given below trace back to one sample, sequenced in a study of blood T cell repertoires in COVID-19. Only in-frame clones appear in the TCRdb table, and some are missing; sequencing was by immunoSEQ multiplex PCR. The sample carries over 450,000 clones, less than 90% recorded once. The sequencing input was peripheral blood. Receptors originate from a woman in her forties or fifties with COVID-19, enrolled during active disease.

The chain couples TRBV3-1 (or the pseudogene TRBV3-2) to TRBJ2-3, with 8 bases fitting TRBD2. Germline assignment: CDR1 LGHDT and CDR2 YNNKEL (reference sequence). There are 16 residues in the CDR3. The V segment lost 4 bases and the J segment 4 bases; nucleotides outside the gene matches: 10. CDR3 nucleotide sequence: TGTGCCAGCAGCCTCAGGAGCGGGGGCAACGCAGATACGCAGTATTTT. Its translation: CASSLRSGGNADTQYF.

V usage is TRBV7-3 and J usage is TRBJ2-2, with 7 bases fitting TRBD1. CDR3 size: 14 residues. Germline loops: CDR1 SGHTA, CDR2 FQGTGA. J was trimmed by 4 bases and V by 5 bases; bases with no gene match: 4. The CDR3: CASSLQGLTGELFF. The CDR3 bases are TGTGCCAGCAGCCTACAGGGGCTCACCGGGGAGCTGTTTTTT.

The V and J genes are TRBV19 and TRBJ2-5; D might be TRBD2 (5 bases). CDR3 length equals 14 residues. Germline V CDR1 and CDR2: LNHDA, SQIVND (reference sequence). V dropped 3 bases and J dropped 5 bases, with 13 bases sitting between them. The CDR3 region has the DNA TGTGCCAGTAGTATTGAGGGTAGCCGGGAGACCCAGTACTTC. Encoded protein: CASSIEGSRETQYF.

The J gene is TRBJ1-6, the V gene TRBV2; 11 nucleotides align to TRBD1. The CDR3 contains 14 residues. Germline lookup yields CDR1 SNHLY and CDR2 FYNNEI. Unmatched junction bases numbered 4, after V lost 5 bases and J lost 10 bases. CDR3 amino acids: CASSIGDRGSPLHF. The CDR3 nucleotides read TGTGCCAGCAGTATCGGGGACAGGGGGTCACCCCTCCACTTT.

This chain connects TRBV29-1 to TRBJ2-7; 9 bases agree with TRBD1. This CDR3 spans 14 amino acids. The V segment lost 6 bases and the J segment 11 bases; nucleotides outside the gene matches: 17. The germline V gene encodes CDR1 SQVTM and CDR2 ANQGSEA. Here the CDR3 reads CSVSPGTGRSREYF. The CDR3 DNA follows: TGCAGCGTGAGCCCCGGGACAGGGCGAAGCAGGGAGTACTTC.

The rearrangement links TRBV7-6 to TRBJ2-5, with 10 nucleotides matching TRBD2. Germline V CDR1 and CDR2: SGHVS, FNYEAQ. The trim removed 0 bases at V and 2 bases at J, leaving 9 bases unmatched. This CDR3 is 18 amino acids long. CDR3 nucleotides: TGTGCCAGCAGCTTAGCAGCTAGCGGGGGCCTATCACAAGAGACCCAGTACTTC. Translated, it gives CASSLAASGGLSQETQYF.

The chain carries TRBV10-1 and TRBJ2-2; D is undetermined. CDR3 length: 15 residues. In germline, CDR1 is WNHNN, CDR2 SYGVQD (reference sequence). V was trimmed by 1 base and J by 6 bases, leaving 12 bases between them. The CDR3 here is CASSEFGLRAGELFF. CDR3 DNA sequence: TGCGCCAGCAGTGAGTTTGGGCTGCGAGCCGGGGAGCTGTTTTTT.

The chain joins TRBV19 to TRBJ2-3, with a tentative D call TRBD1 (6 bases). Germline CDR1 LNHDA, CDR2 SQIVND (reference sequence). The germline V and J ends were trimmed by 7 bases and 6 bases, with 17 bases remaining between them. The CDR3 is made up of 14 amino acids. The CDR3 sequence: CASTVTGPRDTQYF. The CDR3 nucleotides are TGTGCCAGTACAGTGACAGGACCTCGGGATACGCAGTATTTT.

V usage is TRBV10-3 and J usage is TRBJ2-3; weak D call: TRBD1 (5 bases). CDR1 is ENHRY and CDR2 is SYGVKD in the germline V gene. The CDR3 is 11 residues long. The V gene lost 8 bases and the J gene lost 6 bases, with 9 bases spanning the gap. CDR3 coding DNA: TGTGCCATCGGGGCGGAGGATACGCAGTATTTT. Amino acids: CAIGAEDTQYF.

This chain uses TRBV5-1 with TRBJ1-1; 9 bases map to TRBD1. J lost 11 bases, V lost 4 bases, and 15 bases had no gene match. CDR1 SGHRS and CDR2 YFSETQ come from the germline V gene. There are 15 residues in the CDR3. This CDR3 reads CASSPWGDREVGAFF. CDR3 bases: TGCGCCAGCAGCCCCTGGGGGGACAGGGAAGTGGGGGCTTTCTTT. The complete variable domain, with remaining parts taken from reference TRBV5-1 and TRBJ1-1, reads KAGVTQTPRYLIKTRGQQVTLSCSPISGHRSVSWYQQTPGQGLQFLFEYFSETQRNKGNFPGRFSGRQFSNSRSEMNVSTLELGDSALYLCASSPWGDREVGAFFGQGTRLTVV.

A remark on this clone: This sample also contains other DNA sequences that code for the same CDR3. This chain joins TRBV5-1 and TRBJ1-1, with 7 bases aligning to TRBD1. The CDR3 spans 14 residues. The germline V gene has CDR1 SGHRS and CDR2 YFSETQ. Trimming took 4 bases from V and 5 from J; bases not matched to a gene: 8. The CDR3 loop reads CASSLTGRGTEAFF. For the CDR3, the DNA is TGCGCCAGCAGCCTGACAGGGCGAGGAACTGAAGCTTTCTTT.

V usage is TRBV12-3 or TRBV12-4 and J usage is TRBJ1-1; 9 bases are shared with TRBD1. The CDR3 consists of 13 residues. V trimming: 5 bases; J trimming: 2 bases; junction bases outside the gene matches: 0. The CDR3 coding sequence is TGTGCCAGCAGTACAGGGGGCAACACTGAAGCTTTCTTT. Protein sequence: CASSTGGNTEAFF.

The V gene is TRBV5-6, the J gene TRBJ2-7; tentatively, D is TRBD1 (5 bases). Germline V gives CDR1 SGHDT, CDR2 YYEEEE. With 0 bases removed from V and 5 bases from J, the gap between germline ends came to 9 bases. The CDR3 sequence is 13 residues long. The CDR3 loop reads CASSLVLRDEQYF. CDR3 DNA: TGTGCCAGCAGCTTGGTACTCAGGGACGAGCAGTACTTC.

This chain joins TRBV9 and TRBJ1-2; the D is unclear. This CDR3 has 17 residues. V shed 0 bases and J shed 4 bases, with 19 bases lying between them. The V gene's germline CDR1 is SGDLS and CDR2 YYNGEE. CDR3 region: CASSVDGRVRHLYGYTF. The CDR3 DNA is TGTGCCAGCAGCGTAGACGGGCGGGTGCGGCACCTCTATGGCTACACCTTC.

The sample holds a few counts of this clone. The V and J genes are TRBV5-1 and TRBJ1-2; D might be TRBD1 (5 bases). V was trimmed by 0 bases and J by 4 bases, leaving 7 bases between them. The CDR3 runs 13 residues. CDR1 is SGHRS and CDR2 is YFSETQ in the germline V gene. The CDR3 nucleotides read TGCGCCAGCAGCTTGGGGGGCTCCTATGGCTACACCTTC. Translation gives CASSLGGSYGYTF.

The CDR3 here is CAIWDGGIYGYTF. CDR3 DNA sequence: TGTGCCATCTGGGACGGGGGGATCTATGGCTACACCTTC. The rearrangement joins TRBV24-1 to TRBJ1-2; the D gene is possibly TRBD1 (5 bases). CDR3 size: 13 residues. Germline values: CDR1 KGHDR, CDR2 SFDVKD. V lost 11 bases, J lost 4 bases, and 16 bases lay in between.

This chain uses TRBV19 with TRBJ1-5, with D perhaps matching TRBD1 (5 bases). The V end lost 5 bases, the J end lost 5 bases, and 13 bases lay between the germline ends. The CDR3 has 14 residues. Germline V gene data show CDR1 as LNHDA and CDR2 as SQIVND (reference sequence). CDR3 sequence reads: CASSPGGGYQPQHF. The CDR3 DNA is TGTGCCAGTAGTCCCGGGGGAGGCTATCAGCCCCAGCATTTT.

The chain couples TRBV12-3 or TRBV12-4 to TRBJ1-2; D gene unclear. The germline V and J ends were trimmed by 11 bases and 2 bases, with 12 bases remaining between them. There are 12 residues in the CDR3. CDR3 coding DNA: TGTGCCTCCCTCATGGCAAACTATGGCTACACCTTC. This sequence encodes CASLMANYGYTF.

The V gene is TRBV19, the J gene TRBJ2-3; 9 bases line up with TRBD1. This CDR3 is 14 amino acids long. With 10 bases clipped from V and 6 bases from J, the junction kept 11 bases outside the gene matches. Germline CDR1 LNHDA, CDR2 SQIVND (reference sequence). The CDR3 reads CATSSGQGKDTQYF. As DNA, the CDR3 is TGTGCCACTTCCTCGGGACAGGGTAAGGATACGCAGTATTTT.

This clone was counted a few times. This chain links TRBV6-1 with TRBJ1-5; D ambiguous. Germline CDR1 is MNHNS and CDR2 is SASEGT. This CDR3 has 17 amino acids. The ends were cut back, 4 bases at V and 0 bases at J, with 16 bases in the middle. CDR3 residues: CASSGPEIAYSNQPQHF. DNA of the CDR3: TGTGCCAGCAGTGGACCGGAGATTGCATATAGCAATCAGCCCCAGCATTTT.

The sample holds a few counts of this clone. V and J are TRBV21-1 and TRBJ1-1; TRBD1, the D gene given by the table, was not confirmed from the DNA. TRBV21-1 is recorded as a pseudogene. The length of the CDR3 is 12 residues. The CDR3, as DNA: TGTGCCACCCCCACAGGGAATACTGAAGCTTTCTTT. Its translation: CATPTGNTEAFF.

The chain uses TRBV29-1 and TRBJ1-1, with TRBD1 identical over 8 bases. The germline CDR1 and CDR2 sequences are SQVTM and ANQGSEA. The V gene end was trimmed by 6 bases and the J gene end by 3 bases; junction bases not matched to a gene: 6. CDR3 length: 13 amino acids. The CDR3 DNA reads TGCAGCGTAGAACAGGGGGGACACACTGAAGCTTTCTTT. Translating it yields CSVEQGGHTEAFF.

For this clone: The sample carries other DNA sequences with the same CDR3. The chain has TRBV27 and TRBJ2-1; possible D gene TRBD1, 5 bases. Looked up from germline, CDR1 is MNHEY and CDR2 is SMNVEV (reference sequence). The CDR3 contains 12 residues. Trimming removed 3 bases at V and 9 bases at J, with 9 bases between. CDR3 in amino acids: CASSFPRGEQFF. The CDR3 bases are TGTGCCAGCAGTTTCCCTAGGGGTGAGCAGTTCTTC.

This chain connects TRBV9 to TRBJ2-3, with 8 nucleotides matching TRBD2. Losses at the gene ends were 0 bases for V and 6 bases for J; bases not matched to a gene: 9. CDR1 is SGDLS and CDR2 is YYNGEE in the germline V gene. The length of the CDR3 is 16 residues. DNA of the CDR3: TGTGCCAGCAGCGTAGGCCAAAGCGGGGGAGGGGATACGCAGTATTTT. Protein: CASSVGQSGGGDTQYF.

The chain couples TRBV7-3 to TRBJ2-2; no clear D. V lost 5 bases, J lost 7 bases, and 11 bases lay in between. Germline loops: CDR1 SGHTA, CDR2 FQGTGA. The CDR3 length is 13 residues. The chain's CDR3 is CASSEMGNGELFF. CDR3 bases: TGTGCCAGCAGCGAAATGGGCAACGGGGAGCTGTTTTTT.

The V call is TRBV5-1, the J call TRBJ1-3; 7 nucleotides line up with TRBD1. Germline CDR1 and CDR2: SGHRS and YFSETQ. J gave up 4 bases and V 5 bases, and 3 bases lay outside the gene matches. The CDR3 spans 13 residues. The CDR3 protein is CASSTGAGNTIYF. For the CDR3, the DNA is TGCGCCAGCAGTACAGGGGCGGGAAACACCATATATTTT.

This sequence joins TRBV30 and TRBJ1-1, with TRBD1 matching over 7 bases. The CDR3 is 12 residues long. V lost 4 bases and J lost 4; bases outside the gene matches: 3. The germline CDR1 and CDR2 sequences are GTSNPN and SVGIG (reference sequence). CDR3 sequence (DNA): TGTGCCTGGAACAGGGGTCTCACTGAAGCTTTCTTT. Encoded protein: CAWNRGLTEAFF.

This chain joins TRBV10-1 and TRBJ1-1; a possible D gene is TRBD1 (5 bases). Trimming took off 1 base at V and 4 bases at J, with 19 bases between the two ends. Germline V CDR1 and CDR2: WNHNN, SYGVQD (reference sequence). The CDR3 consists of 17 residues. CDR3 amino acids: CASSEWGLSGSGTEAFF. Here the CDR3 DNA reads TGCGCCAGCAGTGAGTGGGGACTATCGGGGTCGGGCACTGAAGCTTTCTTT.

V usage is TRBV2 and J usage is TRBJ1-3, with a weak D call TRBD1 (6 bases). The CDR3 spans 13 residues. Germline CDR1 reads SNHLY; CDR2 reads FYNNEI. V was cut by 7 bases and J by 2 bases, with 9 bases left in between. This CDR3 reads CASTWGPGNTIYF. DNA of the CDR3: TGTGCCAGCACTTGGGGGCCTGGAAACACCATATATTTT.

This clone was recorded once. This chain uses TRBV11-1 with TRBJ2-7, with a weak D call TRBD1 (6 bases). Trimming took off 7 bases at V and 2 bases at J, with 15 bases between the two ends. The CDR3 loop spans 14 amino acids. Germline values: CDR1 SGHAT, CDR2 FQDESV (reference sequence). The CDR3 region has the DNA TGTGCCAGCACCTCCATAGGACAGACCTACGAGCAGTACTTC. This codes for CASTSIGQTYEQYF.

The rearrangement links TRBV7-9 to TRBJ1-5, with D possibly TRBD1 on 6 matching bases. This CDR3 comprises 14 residues. With 10 bases removed from V and 7 bases from J, the gap between germline ends came to 20 bases. Germline CDR1 is SEHNR and CDR2 is FQNEAQ (reference sequence). CDR3 protein: CANYLSGDGQPQHF. CDR3 nucleotides: TGTGCCAACTACTTGTCAGGGGATGGGCAGCCCCAGCATTTT.

V is TRBV11-3 and J is TRBJ1-1; D remains unclear. Trimming pared 5 bases from V and 4 bases from J, leaving 20 bases between. This CDR3 is built from 16 residues. In germline, CDR1 is SGHNT, CDR2 YENEEA. The CDR3 bases are TGTGCCAGCAGCCCCGCGGTCCGACCACTAGGCACTGAAGCTTTCTTT. Encoded protein: CASSPAVRPLGTEAFF.